This TCR beta chain was retrieved from a study of T cells in Graves' hyperthyroidism and ophthalmopathy. Study-wide context: Initial diagnosis, before any treatment, was when peripheral blood was collected.

RNA transcripts provided the source from which TCR beta CDR3 regions were amplified. The HTBI primer set served for first-round RT-PCR of the TCR CDR3. TCRdb redid the calling of the multiplex PCR reads with MiXCR, one entry per CDR3 protein. Of more than 550,000 distinct CDR3 sequences listed, 18% are singletons. Germline CDR1 reads SGHRS; CDR2 reads YFSETQ. This CDR3 region has 19 residues. Trimming cost V 5 bases and J 0 bases; bases outside gene matches: 17. Study-wide results and caveats: A model of 13 V-J pairs discriminated ophthalmopathy from stable hyperthyroidism.

Concerning this clonotype itself: The antigen remains unidentified.

Uncontrolled infection, other autoimmune disease, pregnancy or lactation excluded patients. Progressors' blood was drawn at hyperthyroidism diagnosis, before ophthalmopathy symptoms. The sample was blood. This chain links TRBV5-1 with TRBJ2-5; 9 bases align to TRBD2. This TCR derives from a woman aged 45-65 years with Graves' hyperthyroidism that later progressed to Graves' ophthalmopathy. The CDR3 loop is CASRRRLDLTSGYQETQYF. The CDR3 DNA sequence: TGCGCCAGCAGGAGGCGGCTGGATCTGACTAGCGGATACCAAGAGACCCAGTACTTC.